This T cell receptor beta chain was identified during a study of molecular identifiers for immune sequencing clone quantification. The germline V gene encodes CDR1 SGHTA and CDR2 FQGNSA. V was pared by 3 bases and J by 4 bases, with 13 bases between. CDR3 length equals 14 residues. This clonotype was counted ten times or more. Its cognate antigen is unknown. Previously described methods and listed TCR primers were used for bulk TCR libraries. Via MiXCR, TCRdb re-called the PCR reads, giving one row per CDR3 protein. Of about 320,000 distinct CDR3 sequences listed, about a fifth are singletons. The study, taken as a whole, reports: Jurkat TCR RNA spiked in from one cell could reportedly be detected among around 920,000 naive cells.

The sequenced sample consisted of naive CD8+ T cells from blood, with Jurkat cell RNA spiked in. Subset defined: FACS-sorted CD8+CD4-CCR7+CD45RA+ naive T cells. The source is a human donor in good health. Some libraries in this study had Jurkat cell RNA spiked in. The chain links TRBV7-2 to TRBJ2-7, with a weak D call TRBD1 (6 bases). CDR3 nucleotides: TGTGCCAGCAGCTTTTCCCCAGGGGAATACGAGCAGTACTTC. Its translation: CASSFSPGEYEQYF.